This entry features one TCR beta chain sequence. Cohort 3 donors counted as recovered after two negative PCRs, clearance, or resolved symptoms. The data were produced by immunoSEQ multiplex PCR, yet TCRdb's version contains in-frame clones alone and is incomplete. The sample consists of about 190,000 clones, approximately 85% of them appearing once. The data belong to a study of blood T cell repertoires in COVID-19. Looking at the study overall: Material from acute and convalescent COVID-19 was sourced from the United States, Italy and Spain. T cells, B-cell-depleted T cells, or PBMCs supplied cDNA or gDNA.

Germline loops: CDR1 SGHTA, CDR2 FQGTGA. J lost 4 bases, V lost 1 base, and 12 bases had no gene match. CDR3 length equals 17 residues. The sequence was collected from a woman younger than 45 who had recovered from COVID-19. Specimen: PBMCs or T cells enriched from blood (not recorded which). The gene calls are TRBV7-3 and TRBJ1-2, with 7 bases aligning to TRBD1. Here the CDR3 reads CASSLKGPGTESYGYTF. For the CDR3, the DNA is TGTGCCAGCAGCTTAAAAGGGCCGGGGACAGAGTCCTATGGCTACACCTTC.